Listed here are 6 T cell receptor beta chains from one sample, sequenced in a study of OX40 agonist ivuxolimab in advanced cancers. The method was the immunoSEQ multiplex PCR assay. The table was pulled from immuneACCESS by TCRdb, which kept in-frame rearrangements only. Such tables lose some clones; where checked, under half of the loss comes from unresolved V genes, and the rest has no known cause. The sample profile shows roughly 67,000 clones; over 75% of them were found once. Under 7% of the sample comes from the top ten. The specimen was CD4+ or CD8+ T cells sorted from blood, collected in a trial of the OX40 agonist ivuxolimab. The receptors were gathered from an adult with an advanced solid tumor such as melanoma, head and neck, liver or kidney cancer.

The chain joins TRBV2 to TRBJ2-3; 9 positions match TRBD2. Germline lookup yields CDR1 SNHLY and CDR2 FYNNEI. V dropped 4 bases and J dropped 3; count of bases not matched to a gene: 20. CDR3 length: 20 amino acids. This CDR3 is CASSVGFGGSGGGGTDTQYF. The CDR3 nucleotides read TGTGCCAGCAGTGTTGGGTTTGGTGGTAGCGGGGGTGGTGGGACAGATACGCAGTATTTT.

This clone was detected a few times. This chain joins TRBV11-2 and TRBJ2-7; D uncertain. V was pared by 7 bases and J by 0 bases, with 10 bases between. The CDR3 sequence is 13 residues long. Germline V CDR1 and CDR2: SGHAT, FQNNGV. CDR3 residues: CASTPWDSYEQYV. CDR3 coding DNA: TGTGCCAGCACCCCGTGGGACTCCTACGAGCAGTACGTC.

The rearrangement joins TRBV2 to TRBJ2-6; 7 positions match TRBD1. The CDR3 spans 19 residues. Germline loops: CDR1 SNHLY, CDR2 FYNNEI. With V trimmed by 3 bases and J by 0 bases, 11 bases remained unmatched. The CDR3 nucleotides read TGTGCCAGCAGTGATTTGGACCTAGGGGGCCTCTCTGGGGCCAACGTCCTGACTTTC. It codes for CASSDLDLGGLSGANVLTF.

This clone was counted a few times. The chain employs TRBV14 and TRBJ2-1; 15 positions agree with TRBD2. After removal of 3 bases from V and 10 bases from J, the junction contained 4 bases not matched to a gene. Germline values: CDR1 SGHDN, CDR2 FVKESK. The length of the CDR3 is 15 residues. CDR3 sequence: CASSHGLAGGGEQFF. In DNA, the CDR3 is TGTGCCAGCAGCCACGGACTAGCGGGAGGGGGCGAGCAGTTCTTC.

This clone appeared a single time. The V and J genes are TRBV27 and TRBJ1-2; tentative D call: TRBD1 (5 bases). This CDR3 is built from 12 residues. The V and J ends lost 5 bases and 8 bases respectively, with 12 bases between them. CDR1 is MNHEY, CDR2 SMNVEV, per germline (reference sequence). CDR3 residues: CASSTPGEGYTF. DNA for the CDR3: TGTGCCAGCAGTACCCCGGGGGAAGGCTACACCTTC.

This chain uses TRBV7-2 with TRBJ2-3; maybe TRBD1 (5 bases). Trimming took 2 bases from V and 0 from J, leaving 12 bases between them. CDR1 and CDR2 (germline): SGHTA, FQGNSA. The CDR3 length is 16 residues. CDR3: CASSLTPRVSTDTQYF. CDR3 sequence (DNA): TGTGCCAGCAGCTTAACCCCCAGGGTGAGCACAGATACGCAGTATTTT.